One T cell receptor beta chain is described in this entry. The CDR3 has 17 residues. The germline gives CDR1 SGHRS, CDR2 YFSETQ. Trimming cost V 2 bases and J 2 bases, with 17 bases left between them. This specimen comes from a study of control samples from healthy donors and cancer patients. The assay was immunoSEQ multiplex PCR, and TCRdb's table has in-frame clones only and misses some. The sample carries 170,000 or so clones, 90% to 95% recorded once. The chain recombines TRBV5-1 with TRBJ2-1; D might be TRBD1 or TRBD2, each matching 5 bases. The source of this sequence is a man between 18 and 29 years old in good health. Sequencing was carried out using blood. The CDR3 loop is CASSFSTGTGTYNEQFF. In nucleotides, the CDR3 is TGCGCCAGCAGCTTTTCTACCGGGACCGGGACCTACAATGAGCAGTTCTTC.